These 18 T cell receptor beta chains share one sample of origin, sequenced in a study of shared clonotypes between healthy human individuals. Data came from immunoSEQ multiplex PCR; TCRdb stores just in-frame clones and leaves some out. Found here are approximately 1,500,000 clones, more than 95% of them singletons; the top ten hold approximately 1.1%. Specimen: naive CD4+ T cells sorted from blood. Specified subset: CD45RA+ positively selected. These TCRs come from a man aged 25-45 years in good health.

This clone showed up just once. DNA for the CDR3: TGCGCCAGCAGCTTGGGGACAGGGGGCGCGGGGATGAACACTGAAGCTTTCTTT. Translated, it gives CASSLGTGGAGMNTEAFF. V is TRBV5-1 and J is TRBJ1-1; 11 bases map to TRBD1. The J segment lost 0 bases and the V segment lost 0 bases, leaving 7 bases of the junction unmatched. CDR1 SGHRS and CDR2 YFSETQ come from the germline V gene. There are 18 residues in the CDR3.

The CDR3 DNA reads TGTGCCAGCAGCTCCCTTCGGACAGCTGGAGGCGAGCAGTACTTC. This gives the protein CASSSLRTAGGEQYF. This chain connects TRBV7-2 to TRBJ2-7, with D perhaps matching TRBD1 (6 bases). The germline CDR1 and CDR2 sequences are SGHTA and FQGNSA. The CDR3 runs 15 residues. V was shortened by 4 bases and J by 6 bases, with 19 bases between the two germline ends.

The chain links TRBV7-6 to TRBJ2-1; D might be TRBD2 (5 bases). The germline gives CDR1 SGHVS, CDR2 FNYEAQ. V dropped 3 bases and J dropped 0 bases, with 24 bases sitting between them. The CDR3 loop spans 20 amino acids. The CDR3 bases are TGTGCCAGCAGCTTTCGCCCGATACAAAGGACTTATAGCTCCTACAATGAGCAGTTCTTC. Residues: CASSFRPIQRTYSSYNEQFF.

The rearrangement links TRBV7-9 to TRBJ2-5; 8 bases are shared with TRBD2. Trimming at V came to 5 bases and at J to 2 bases, leaving 4 bases not matched to a gene. The CDR3 is 14 amino acids. Germline values: CDR1 SEHNR, CDR2 FQNEAQ (reference sequence). The CDR3 is CASSRRLAQETQYF. CDR3 coding DNA: TGTGCCAGCAGCCGACGACTAGCGCAAGAGACCCAGTACTTC.

V usage is TRBV6-6 and J usage is TRBJ2-7; 10 bases map to TRBD2. J was trimmed by 4 bases and V by 6 bases; bases with no gene match: 6. The CDR3 covers 14 residues. Per germline, CDR1 MNHNY and CDR2 SVGAGI (reference sequence). As DNA, the CDR3 is TGTGCCAGCAGGCTAGCGGGAGTGGATTACGAGCAGTACTTC. Its translation is CASRLAGVDYEQYF.

Worth noting for this clone: The junction departs from the called germline gene at one end, perhaps through a read error. The CDR3 region is CASSLGSRGSRDTQYF. The CDR3 DNA reads TGTGCCAGCAGCTTAGGGTCCAGGGGGAGCAGAGATACGCAGTATTTT. The chain links TRBV7-6 to TRBJ2-3; the match to TRBD1 covers 7 bases. In germline, CDR1 is SGHVS, CDR2 FNYEAQ. This CDR3 has 16 residues. The variable domain in full, completed from reference TRBV7-6 and TRBJ2-3, reads GAGVSQSPRYKVTKRGQDVALRCDPISGHVSLYWYRQALGQGPEFLTYFNYEAQQDKSGLPNDRFSAERPEGSISTLTIQRTEQRDSAMYRCASSLGSRGSRDTQYFGPGTRLTVL.

V is TRBV6-1 and J is TRBJ2-1, with D maybe TRBD1 (5 bases). Trimming removed 3 bases at V and 7 bases at J, with 10 bases between. Germline lookup yields CDR1 MNHNS and CDR2 SASEGT. CDR3 length equals 13 residues. CDR3 DNA: TGTGCCAGCAGTGACGGACAACTAAATGAGCAGTTCTTC. Protein: CASSDGQLNEQFF.

This rearrangement joins TRBV19 to TRBJ2-1; 13 bases fit TRBD2. CDR3 length equals 18 residues. Germline-derived CDR1 and CDR2 are LNHDA and SQIVND (reference sequence). Losses at the gene ends were 5 bases for V and 3 bases for J; bases not matched to a gene: 10. The CDR3 DNA reads TGTGCCAGTAGTCAGTTAGGACTAGCGGGAGAGATCTACAATGAGCAGTTCTTC. Encoded protein: CASSQLGLAGEIYNEQFF.

CDR3 residues: CASSPRGVDIQYF. The CDR3 DNA follows: TGTGCCAGCTCACCGAGAGGGGTCGACATTCAGTACTTC. The chain employs TRBV18 and TRBJ2-4; D is tentatively TRBD1 or TRBD2 (5 bases each). Germline values: CDR1 KGHSH, CDR2 LQKENI. The CDR3 is 13 amino acids. Trimming removed 3 bases from V and 8 bases from J, with 11 bases in between. The variable domain in full, completed from reference TRBV18 and TRBJ2-4, reads NAGVMQNPRHLVRRRGQEARLRCSPMKGHSHVYWYRQLPEEGLKFMVYLQKENIIDESGMPKERFSAEFPKEGPSILRIQQVVRGDSAAYFCASSPRGVDIQYFGAGTRLSVL.

The chain joins TRBV19 to TRBJ2-7, with TRBD2 as a possible D gene (6 bases). The germline V gene has CDR1 LNHDA and CDR2 SQIVND (reference sequence). V was pared by 5 bases and J by 4 bases, with 18 bases between. The length of the CDR3 is 15 residues. CDR3 region: CASSPSEKGRYEQYF. The CDR3 DNA is TGTGCCAGTAGTCCCTCTGAAAAGGGGAGGTACGAGCAGTACTTC.

This chain uses TRBV15 with TRBJ2-7; TRBD2 matches at 9 bases. J was trimmed by 4 bases and V by 5 bases; bases with no gene match: 3. Germline loops: CDR1 LNHNV, CDR2 YYDKDF (reference sequence). The CDR3 contains 13 residues. Here the CDR3 DNA reads TGTGCCACCAGCGCTCTAGCGGGATACGAGCAGTACTTC. It encodes CATSALAGYEQYF.

The chain joins TRBV4-3 to TRBJ2-5, with D maybe TRBD1 (6 bases). The germline CDR1 and CDR2 sequences are LGHNA and YSLEER. The CDR3 length is 15 residues. The ends were cut back, 0 bases at V and 5 bases at J, with 13 bases in the middle. DNA for the CDR3: TGCGCCAGCAGCCAAGAATTACAGGGTACCGAGACCCAGTACTTC. Translated, it gives CASSQELQGTETQYF.

DNA for the CDR3: TGCGCCAGCAGCCCAATAGGGCTTGGAAACACTGAAGCTTTCTTT. Translated, it gives CASSPIGLGNTEAFF. The chain joins TRBV5-1 to TRBJ1-1; D remains ambiguous. Trimming cost V 4 bases and J 2 bases, with 15 bases left between them. The CDR3 is made up of 15 amino acids. CDR1 is SGHRS, CDR2 YFSETQ, per germline.

The V and J genes are TRBV7-9 and TRBJ2-1; D may match TRBD1 or TRBD2 (5 bases each). Germline lookup yields CDR1 SEHNR and CDR2 FQNEAQ (reference sequence). The CDR3 is 12 residues long. The ends were cut back, 6 bases at V and 12 bases at J, with 15 bases in the middle. The CDR3 DNA is TGTGCCAGCAGGTTCGGGACCTCCTGGCAGTTCTTC. Its protein is CASRFGTSWQFF.

The V gene is TRBV18, the J gene TRBJ2-1; D ambiguous. V was cut by 0 bases and J by 6 bases, with 15 bases left in between. The CDR3 totals 16 residues. The germline V gene has CDR1 KGHSH and CDR2 LQKENI. CDR3 coding DNA: TGTGCCAGCTCACCACCGATCCAGGTGAAGGTCAATGAGCAGTTCTTC. Amino acid sequence: CASSPPIQVKVNEQFF.

As for this clone: Other DNA sequences in the sample encode the same CDR3. The V call is TRBV28, the J call TRBJ2-2; D is perhaps TRBD1 or TRBD2 (5 bases each). This CDR3 comprises 14 residues. The germline V gene encodes CDR1 MDHEN and CDR2 SYDVKM. V gave up 10 bases and J gave up 8 bases, with 20 bases separating them. The CDR3 DNA follows: TGTGCCACCGCTAGAGCCGGGACCCGGGGGGAGCTGTTTTTT. It specifies CATARAGTRGELFF.

The CDR3 nucleotides are TGTGCCAGCAGCCTTATGGGGAGCCTCTATGGCTACACCTTC. Amino acid sequence: CASSLMGSLYGYTF. The chain carries TRBV7-2 and TRBJ1-2; D not resolved. The CDR3 extends over 14 amino acids. V was cut by 5 bases and J by 4 bases, with 14 bases left in between. Germline V lookup: CDR1 SGHTA, CDR2 FQGNSA.

The chain has TRBV27 and TRBJ2-7, with 9 bases that match TRBD1. Germline-derived CDR1 and CDR2 are MNHEY and SMNVEV (reference sequence). The CDR3 has 16 residues. The J segment lost 5 bases and the V segment lost 6 bases, leaving 14 bases of the junction unmatched. This CDR3 is CASSQRMGTGSDEQYF. CDR3 DNA: TGTGCCAGCAGCCAACGCATGGGGACAGGGAGCGACGAGCAGTACTTC.